The 16 T cell receptor beta chains in this list originate from one sample, sequenced in a study of T cells in Graves' hyperthyroidism and ophthalmopathy. Amplified TCR beta CDR3 regions came from RNA transcripts. First-round RT-PCR with HTBI primers amplified the TCR CDR3 region. MiXCR was run by TCRdb on the multiplex PCR reads, yielding one entry per CDR3 protein. The sample records roughly 840,000 distinct CDR3 sequences, over 35% being singletons. Sequencing used blood. Source of these receptors: a man aged 18 to 30 with Graves' hyperthyroidism.

This clonotype was detected a few times. This rearrangement joins TRBV7-9 to TRBJ2-5, with D perhaps matching TRBD1 (6 bases). The CDR3 is 15 amino acids. Germline CDR1 SEHNR, CDR2 FQNEAQ (reference sequence). Between the trimmed V and J ends, which lost 6 bases and 1 base, there was a span of 15 bases. The CDR3: CASSRLTGTQETQYF. As DNA, the CDR3 is TGTGCCAGCAGTCGTCTAACAGGGACCCAAGAGACCCAGTACTTC.

This chain's CDR3 is CATSVGWGQPQYF. The CDR3 DNA reads TGTGCCACCAGTGTGGGTTGGGGTCAGCCCCAGTACTTC. The rearrangement links TRBV24-1 to TRBJ2-5; no definite D call. The germline V gene encodes CDR1 KGHDR and CDR2 SFDVKD. Trimming removed 5 bases at V and 9 bases at J, with 15 bases between. The CDR3 sequence is 13 residues long.

V and J are TRBV6-6 and TRBJ2-2, with 9 bases aligning to TRBD1. The CDR3 length is 16 residues. The germline CDR1 and CDR2 sequences are MNHNY and SVGAGI (reference sequence). The V gene end was trimmed by 4 bases and the J gene end by 7 bases; junction bases not matched to a gene: 10. The CDR3 DNA reads as TGTGCCAGCAGTTTGCCCTGGGACAGGGAGGGCGGGGAGCTGTTTTTT. Residues: CASSLPWDREGGELFF.

A few counts support this clonotype. This clone may be a read error of a much larger clone one base away. The chain recombines TRBV29-1 with TRBJ2-5; D is ambiguous. The germline V and J ends were trimmed by 3 bases and 5 bases, with 7 bases remaining between them. This CDR3 contains 11 residues. Germline assignment: CDR1 SQVTM and CDR2 ANQGSEA. The CDR3 sequence: CSVEVAETQYF. The CDR3 nucleotides are TGCAGCGTTGAGGTTGCGGAGACCCAGTACTTC. The variable domain in full, with the rest retrieved from reference TRBV29-1 and TRBJ2-5, is SAVISQKPSRDICQRGTSLTIQCQVDSQVTMMFWYRQQPGQSLTLIATANQGSEATYESGFVIDKFPISRPNLTFSTLTVSNMSPEDSSIYLCSVEVAETQYFGPGTRLLVL.

This clonotype was counted many times. The V and J genes are TRBV29-1 and TRBJ1-4; D gene uncertain. V lost 4 bases and J 5 bases, leaving 14 bases between the germline ends. The germline V gene encodes CDR1 SQVTM and CDR2 ANQGSEA. The CDR3 length is 14 residues. The CDR3 spells CSVGSGLRNEKLFF. In DNA, the CDR3 is TGCAGCGTTGGGTCTGGGCTTCGGAATGAAAAACTGTTTTTT.

The V gene is TRBV20-1, the J gene TRBJ2-5; D not resolved. V was cut by 0 bases and J by 5 bases, with 13 bases left in between. Germline loops: CDR1 DFQATT, CDR2 SNEGSKA (reference sequence). This CDR3 is built from 14 residues. The chain's CDR3 is CSARDYKGGETQYF. The CDR3 DNA is TGCAGTGCTAGAGATTATAAGGGTGGCGAGACCCAGTACTTC.

The J gene is TRBJ1-1, the V gene TRBV7-9, with a tentative D call TRBD1 (5 bases). V lost 0 bases and J lost 1, with 18 bases in between. Germline loops: CDR1 SEHNR, CDR2 FQNEAQ (reference sequence). The CDR3 spans 18 residues. This CDR3 reads CASSLAQLRGSANTEAFF. CDR3 bases: TGTGCCAGCAGCTTAGCACAATTGAGGGGCTCCGCGAACACTGAAGCTTTCTTT.

V and J are TRBV10-3 and TRBJ1-5, with D perhaps matching TRBD1 (5 bases). Germline values: CDR1 ENHRY, CDR2 SYGVKD. This CDR3 is 14 amino acids long. The V end was cut by 7 bases, the J end by 11 bases, with 21 bases between. Here the CDR3 DNA reads TGTGCCATCAAAGGGGAGATTCACCAAGAGACCCAGCATTTT. This codes for CAIKGEIHQETQHF.

This chain joins TRBV5-1 and TRBJ1-5; D perhaps matches TRBD1 (6 bases). V was trimmed by 4 bases and J by 5 bases, leaving 13 bases between them. CDR1 is SGHRS and CDR2 is YFSETQ in the germline V gene. The CDR3 is 14 residues long. The CDR3 DNA is TGCGCCAGCAGCCCTGAGGGGGATCATCAGCCCCAGCATTTT. Its protein product is CASSPEGDHQPQHF.

With respect to this clonotype: A read error is possible here, since a much larger clone lies one base away. This chain uses TRBV9 with TRBJ2-7; perhaps TRBD2 as D (6 bases). The CDR3 is made up of 14 amino acids. Per germline, CDR1 SGDLS and CDR2 YYNGEE. The CDR3 DNA is TGTGCCAGCGGCGTAGGAGGGACCTCCTGGGAGCAGTACTTC. Translated, it gives CASGVGGTSWEQYF.

This clonotype was seen ten or more times. This chain's CDR3 is CATSRDRLGVTEAFF. The CDR3 nucleotides are TGTGCCACCAGCAGAGACCGACTGGGGGTCACTGAAGCTTTCTTT. The chain employs TRBV15 and TRBJ1-1; D may be TRBD1 (5 bases). The CDR3 is 15 residues long. Looked up from germline, CDR1 is LNHNV and CDR2 is YYDKDF (reference sequence). V lost 0 bases and J 4 bases, leaving 12 bases between the germline ends.

Comment on this clonotype: A much larger clone is a single base away; this may be a read error. The chain uses TRBV5-1 and TRBJ1-6; D possibly corresponds to TRBD1 (5 bases). Trimming stripped 3 bases from V and 6 bases from J, with 13 bases between. Per the germline V gene, CDR1 is SGHRS and CDR2 is YFSETQ. This CDR3 has 15 residues. The DNA of the CDR3 is TGCGCCAGCAGCTCGGCCTACGACAGTAATTCACCCCTCCACTTT. This codes for CASSSAYDSNSPLHF.

The chain couples TRBV30 to TRBJ1-1, with a possible D match to TRBD1 (5 bases). The CDR3 is 13 amino acids. Between the trimmed V and J ends, which lost 1 base and 8 bases, there was a span of 14 bases. The V gene's germline CDR1 is GTSNPN and CDR2 SVGIG (reference sequence). The CDR3 loop reads CAWSAEQATEAFF. The DNA of the CDR3 is TGTGCCTGGAGTGCGGAACAGGCAACGGAAGCTTTCTTT.

V usage is TRBV11-2 and J usage is TRBJ1-1; D uncertain. CDR3 length: 16 residues. Trimming left V 5 bases short and J 1 base short, with 17 bases between. Germline V gene data show CDR1 as SGHAT and CDR2 as FQNNGV. In DNA form, the CDR3 reads TGTGCCAGCAGCCACTTCCAAGAGGACTGGAACACTGAAGCTTTCTTT. This translates into CASSHFQEDWNTEAFF.

The sample holds many counts of this clonotype. V is TRBV7-8 and J is TRBJ2-7, with D hard to call. Germline assignment: CDR1 SGHVS and CDR2 FQNEAQ. V lost 2 bases and J lost 6, with 11 bases in between. The CDR3 consists of 13 residues. The CDR3 reads CASSLHLTSEQYF. The CDR3 coding sequence is TGTGCCAGCAGCTTACACCTCACCAGCGAGCAGTACTTC. The complete variable domain, with remaining parts taken from reference TRBV7-8 and TRBJ2-7, reads GAGVSQSPRYKVAKRGQDVALRCDPISGHVSLFWYQQALGQGPEFLTYFQNEAQLDKSGLPSDRFFAERPEGSVSTLKIQRTQQEDSAVYLCASSLHLTSEQYFGPGTRLTVT.

The rearrangement uses TRBV7-2 and TRBJ1-1; TRBD1 aligns across 7 bases. V was pared by 5 bases and J by 1 base, with 13 bases of the junction left unmatched. This CDR3 is built from 17 residues. Germline V gene sequence: CDR1 SGHTA, CDR2 FQGNSA. The CDR3 is CASSPTFEGARNTEAFF. CDR3 DNA sequence: TGTGCCAGCAGCCCCACCTTTGAGGGGGCTAGGAACACTGAAGCTTTCTTT.